This T cell receptor (beta chain) stems from a study of OX40 agonist ivuxolimab in advanced cancers. Describing the broader study: Ivuxolimab, which targeted the costimulatory receptor OX40 (CD134), was an agonistic, fully human IgG2 monoclonal antibody. Intravenous ivuxolimab was administered to patients every 2 weeks at six dose levels: 0.01, 0.1, 0.3, 1.5, 3 and 10 mg/kg. Of the 50 to 55 patients in dose escalation, 19 had hepatocellular carcinoma, some 15 had melanoma, 9 had renal cell carcinoma and 9 had head and neck cancer. In the dose-escalation cohort, 70% to 90% of patients were male, and the mean age was around 60 years with a range of roughly 20 to 79. Patients were allowed to have had prior anti-PD-1, anti-PD-L1 or anti-CTLA-4 therapy, and approximately 40% of the dose-escalation patients had been treated with checkpoint inhibitors. Three dose-escalation patients achieved partial responses, one with hepatocellular carcinoma and two with cutaneous melanoma. The purpose of peripheral TCRbeta sequencing was to test whether ivuxolimab changed TCR sequence diversity and led to clonal T-cell expansion. The paper describes the monotherapy dose-escalation part (N of about 55 patients) of the phase I trial of ivuxolimab. Study-wide findings and limitations: In partial responders in the 0.1-3.0 mg/kg groups, normalized peripheral clonal expansion was found to be among the lowest, especially among CD8+ T cells. The antigen specificity of the peripheral T cells that underwent clonal expansion was not determined. At doses from 0.1 to 3.0 mg/kg, clonal expansion was seen in both CD4+ and CD8+ blood T cells between baseline and week 6. After ivuxolimab, expanded clones were on average more numerous among CD8+ T cells than among CD4+ T cells. Low levels of normalized T-cell clonal expansion were also seen in some nonresponding patients.

Counted from cysteine to phenylalanine, this CDR3 has 16 amino acids. Only the CDR3 DNA is retained, 48 bases long and in frame from the first base. CDR1 and CDR2 are read off the germline V gene (reference sequence) as MNHEY and SMNVEV. Relative to germline, V is missing 6 bases and J is missing 0 bases, with 8 bases of the junction outside any gene match. Comment on this clone: Its antigen is currently not known. No qualities accompany the bases; no much larger clone lies one base away.

Patients with a history of autoimmune disease or receiving systemic immunosuppression were excluded from the trial. Peripheral blood for TCR sequencing was collected from all dose cohorts at baseline, on cycle 4 day 1, and on cycle 7 day 1. The samples were taken from a phase I, first-in-human, multicenter, open-label dose-escalation trial of ivuxolimab. Adults with locally advanced or metastatic head and neck squamous cell, hepatocellular, melanoma or renal cell carcinoma were enrolled in the trial. Before TCR sequencing, CD4+ T cells and CD8+ T cells from peripheral blood were sorted into separate populations. Genomic DNA was extracted from sorted cells for sequencing of the TCRbeta CDR3 region. The immunoSEQ Assay was used to sequence the TCRbeta CDR3 regions. TCRdb provides this immuneACCESS table in a form limited to in-frame rearrangements. Some clones are lacking; in checked studies, under half of them reflect an unresolved V gene, and why the rest are absent is not known. The sample yields tens of thousands of clones; about 80% were counted once. Approximately 2% of the sample comes from the top ten.

Material: CD4+ or CD8+ T cells sorted from blood, obtained in a trial of the OX40 agonist ivuxolimab. The chain uses TRBV27 and TRBJ2-3; 8 bases in the middle match TRBD2. This receptor was obtained from an adult with an advanced solid tumor such as melanoma, head and neck, liver or kidney cancer. The CDR3 reads as follows: CASRVISGESTDTQYF. The DNA reads as follows: TGTGCCAGCAGAGTTATTAGCGGGGAAAGCACAGATACGCAGTATTTT.